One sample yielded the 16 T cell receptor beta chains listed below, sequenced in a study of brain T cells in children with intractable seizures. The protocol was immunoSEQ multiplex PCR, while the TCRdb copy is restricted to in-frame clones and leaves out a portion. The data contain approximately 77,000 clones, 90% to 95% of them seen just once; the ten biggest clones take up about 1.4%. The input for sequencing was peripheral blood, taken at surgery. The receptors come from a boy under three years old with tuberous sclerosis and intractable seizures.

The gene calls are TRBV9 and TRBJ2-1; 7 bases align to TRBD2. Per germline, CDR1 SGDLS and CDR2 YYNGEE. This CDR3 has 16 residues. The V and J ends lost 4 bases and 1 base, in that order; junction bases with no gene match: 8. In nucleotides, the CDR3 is TGTGCCAGCAGCTACAATTGGCGGGAGTCCTACAATGAGCAGTTCTTC. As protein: CASSYNWRESYNEQFF.

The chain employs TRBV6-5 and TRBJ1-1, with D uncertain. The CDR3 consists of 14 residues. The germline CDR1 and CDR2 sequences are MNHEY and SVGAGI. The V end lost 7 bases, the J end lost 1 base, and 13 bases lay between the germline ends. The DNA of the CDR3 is TGTGCCAGCACCGCGGTATTGGGGAACACTGAAGCTTTCTTT. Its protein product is CASTAVLGNTEAFF.

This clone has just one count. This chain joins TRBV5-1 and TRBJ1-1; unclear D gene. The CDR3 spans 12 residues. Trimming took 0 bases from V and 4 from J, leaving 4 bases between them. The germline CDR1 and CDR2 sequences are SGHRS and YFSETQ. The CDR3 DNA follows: TGCGCCAGCAGCTTGGAGGGCACTGAAGCTTTCTTT. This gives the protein CASSLEGTEAFF.

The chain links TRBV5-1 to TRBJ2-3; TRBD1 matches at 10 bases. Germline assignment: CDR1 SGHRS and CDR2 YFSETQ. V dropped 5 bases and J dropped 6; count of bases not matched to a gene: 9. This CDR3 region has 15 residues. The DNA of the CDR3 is TGCGCCAGCAGGGTTTCGACAGGGGGCTGGGATACGCAGTATTTT. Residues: CASRVSTGGWDTQYF.

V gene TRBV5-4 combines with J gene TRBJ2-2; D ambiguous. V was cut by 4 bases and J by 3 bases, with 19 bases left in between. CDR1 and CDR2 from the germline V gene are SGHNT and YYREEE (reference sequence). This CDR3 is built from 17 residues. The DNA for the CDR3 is TGTGCCAGCAGCCGCTTGGGTTCACGGCCCTACACCGGGGAGCTGTTTTTT. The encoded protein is CASSRLGSRPYTGELFF.

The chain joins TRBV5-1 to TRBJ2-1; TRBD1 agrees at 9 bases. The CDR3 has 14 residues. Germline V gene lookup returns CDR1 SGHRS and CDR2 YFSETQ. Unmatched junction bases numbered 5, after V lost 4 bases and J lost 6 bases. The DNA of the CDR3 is TGCGCCAGCAGCCCGGGACAGGGTCCCAATGAGCAGTTCTTC. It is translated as CASSPGQGPNEQFF.

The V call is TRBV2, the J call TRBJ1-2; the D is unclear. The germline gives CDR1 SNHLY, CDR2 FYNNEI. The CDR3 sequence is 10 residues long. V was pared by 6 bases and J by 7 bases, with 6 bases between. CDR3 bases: TGTGCCAGCAGGATAAGTGGCTACACCTTC. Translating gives CASRISGYTF.

As DNA, the CDR3 is TGTGCCAGCAGCTTAGTCGGGACAGTCCTGAATGAAAAACTGTTTTTT. Protein sequence: CASSLVGTVLNEKLFF. The V and J genes are TRBV7-9 and TRBJ1-4; 7 bases are shared with TRBD1. The V and J ends lost 1 base and 5 bases, in that order; junction bases with no gene match: 7. The V gene's germline CDR1 is SEHNR and CDR2 FQNEAQ (reference sequence). CDR3 length equals 16 residues. The full variable domain, rest sourced from reference TRBV7-9 and TRBJ1-4, is DTGVSQNPRHKITKRGQNVTFRCDPISEHNRLYWYRQTLGQGPEFLTYFQNEAQLEKSRLLSDRFSAERPKGSFSTLEIQRTEQGDSAMYLCASSLVGTVLNEKLFFGSGTQLSVL.

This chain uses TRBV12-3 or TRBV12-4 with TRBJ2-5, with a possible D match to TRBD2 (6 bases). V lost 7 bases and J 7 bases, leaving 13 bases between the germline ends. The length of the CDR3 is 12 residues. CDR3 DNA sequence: TGTGCCAGCAATCGGGAGTGGGGGACCCAGTACTTC. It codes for CASNREWGTQYF.

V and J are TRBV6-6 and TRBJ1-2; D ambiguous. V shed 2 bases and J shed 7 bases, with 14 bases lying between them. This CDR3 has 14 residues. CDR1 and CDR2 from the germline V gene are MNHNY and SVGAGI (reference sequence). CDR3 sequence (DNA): TGTGCCAGCAGTTACGGATCCCCCAATCCTGGCTACACCTTC. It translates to CASSYGSPNPGYTF.

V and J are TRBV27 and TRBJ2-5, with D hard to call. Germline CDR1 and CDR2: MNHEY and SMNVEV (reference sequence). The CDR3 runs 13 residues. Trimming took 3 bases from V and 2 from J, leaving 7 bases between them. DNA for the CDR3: TGTGCCAGCAGTTTCTCCTCTCAAGAGACCCAGTACTTC. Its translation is CASSFSSQETQYF.

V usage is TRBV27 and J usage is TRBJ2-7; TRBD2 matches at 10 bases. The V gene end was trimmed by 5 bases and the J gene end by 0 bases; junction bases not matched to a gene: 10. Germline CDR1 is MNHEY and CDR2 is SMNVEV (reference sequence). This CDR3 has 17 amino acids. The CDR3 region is CASSPGGSGGPSYEQYF. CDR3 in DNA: TGTGCCAGCAGTCCCGGTGGTAGCGGGGGGCCCTCCTACGAGCAGTACTTC.

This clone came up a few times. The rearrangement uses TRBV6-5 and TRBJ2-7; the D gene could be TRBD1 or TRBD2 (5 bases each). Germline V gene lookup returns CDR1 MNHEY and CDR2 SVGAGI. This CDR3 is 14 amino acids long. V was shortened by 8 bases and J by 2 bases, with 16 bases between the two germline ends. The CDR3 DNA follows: TGTGCCAGCTCTGAGGCAGGGAGAACCTACGAGCAGTACTTC. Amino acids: CASSEAGRTYEQYF.

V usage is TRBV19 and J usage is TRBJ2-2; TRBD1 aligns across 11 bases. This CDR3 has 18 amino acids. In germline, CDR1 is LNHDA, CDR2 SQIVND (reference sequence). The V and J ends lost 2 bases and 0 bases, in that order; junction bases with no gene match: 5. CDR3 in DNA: TGTGCCAGTAGTATACGGGGACAGGGGGGTTCGAACACCGGGGAGCTGTTTTTT. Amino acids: CASSIRGQGGSNTGELFF. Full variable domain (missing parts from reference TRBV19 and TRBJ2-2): DGGITQSPKYLFRKEGQNVTLSCEQNLNHDAMYWYRQDPGQGLRLIYYSQIVNDFQKGDIAEGYSVSREKKESFPLTVTSAQKNPTAFYLCASSIRGQGGSNTGELFFGEGSRLTVL.

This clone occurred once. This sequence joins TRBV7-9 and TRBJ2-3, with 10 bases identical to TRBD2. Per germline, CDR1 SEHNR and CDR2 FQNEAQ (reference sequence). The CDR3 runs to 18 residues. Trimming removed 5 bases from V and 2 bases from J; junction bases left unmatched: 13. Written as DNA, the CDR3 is TGTGCCAGCAGCCATACTAGCGGGGTCCTCTTAAACACAGATACGCAGTATTTT. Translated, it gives CASSHTSGVLLNTDTQYF.

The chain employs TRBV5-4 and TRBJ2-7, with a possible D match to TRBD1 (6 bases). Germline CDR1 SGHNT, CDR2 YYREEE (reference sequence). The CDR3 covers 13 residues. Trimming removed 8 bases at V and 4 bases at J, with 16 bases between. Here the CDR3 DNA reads TGTGCCAGTAAAACCCAGGGGAAGTACGAGCAGTACTTC. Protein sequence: CASKTQGKYEQYF.